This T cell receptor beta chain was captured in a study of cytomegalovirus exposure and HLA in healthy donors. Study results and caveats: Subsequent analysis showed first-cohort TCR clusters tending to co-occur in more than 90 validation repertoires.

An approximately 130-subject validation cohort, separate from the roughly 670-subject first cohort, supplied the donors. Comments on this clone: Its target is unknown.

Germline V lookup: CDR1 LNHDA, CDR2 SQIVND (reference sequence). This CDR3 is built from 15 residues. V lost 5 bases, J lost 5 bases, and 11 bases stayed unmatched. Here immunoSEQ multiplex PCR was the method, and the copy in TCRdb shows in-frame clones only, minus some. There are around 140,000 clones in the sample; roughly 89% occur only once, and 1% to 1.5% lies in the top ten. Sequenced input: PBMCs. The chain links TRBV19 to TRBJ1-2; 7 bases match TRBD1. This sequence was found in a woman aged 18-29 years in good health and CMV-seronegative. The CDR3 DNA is TGTGCCAGTAGTCCTACGACAGGGATTCGTTATGGCTACACCTTC. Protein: CASSPTTGIRYGYTF.